The rows below give T cell receptor beta chains drawn from one sample of a study of cytomegalovirus exposure and HLA in healthy donors. Only in-frame clones appear in the TCRdb table, and some are missing; sequencing was by immunoSEQ multiplex PCR. With some 70,000 clones in the sample, the ten largest clones hold roughly 0.8%. Sequenced sample: PBMCs. The receptors come from a boy between 5 and 17 years old in good health and CMV-seronegative. CDR3s include the opening cysteine and the closing phenylalanine or tryptophan. The order of the fields is J gene, D gene, V gene, CDR3 protein, CDR3 DNA. D genes are given only for firm matches.

J: TRBJ2-7
D: TRBD2
V: TRBV7-2
CDR3: CASSIGLAVSYEQYF
DNA: TGTGCCAGCAGCATCGGACTAGCGGTCAGCTACGAGCAGTACTTC

J: TRBJ2-3
D: .
V: TRBV9
CDR3: CASSAGGFSTDTQYF
DNA: TGTGCCAGCAGCGCAGGTGGGTTCTCCACAGATACGCAGTATTTT

J: TRBJ1-6
D: TRBD1
V: TRBV19
CDR3: CASSMTGRNSPLHF
DNA: TGTGCCAGTAGTATGACAGGGAGGAATTCACCCCTCCACTTT

J: TRBJ1-2
D: TRBD1
V: TRBV29-1
CDR3: CSVDTPGQGNYGYTF
DNA: TGCAGCGTTGACACTCCGGGACAGGGGAACTATGGCTACACCTTC

J: TRBJ2-5
D: TRBD1
V: TRBV4-2
CDR3: CASRGQVLETQYF
DNA: TGTGCCAGCAGAGGACAGGTTCTGGAGACCCAGTACTTC

J: TRBJ1-1
D: .
V: TRBV2
CDR3: CASSKLTTYGAEAFF
DNA: TGTGCCAGCAGTAAACTAACTACCTACGGCGCTGAAGCTTTCTTT

J: TRBJ1-2
D: .
V: TRBV11-2
CDR3: CASSPVRGQGFTYGYTF
DNA: TGTGCCAGCAGCCCCGTCCGTGGGCAGGGATTTACCTATGGCTACACCTTC

J: TRBJ1-2
D: TRBD1
V: TRBV6-5
CDR3: CASSPSPGQGAGYTF
DNA: TGTGCCAGCAGCCCTAGTCCGGGACAGGGGGCTGGCTACACCTTC

J: TRBJ2-1
D: TRBD2
V: TRBV4-3
CDR3: CASSQRLAEYNEQFF
DNA: TGCGCCAGCAGCCAAAGACTAGCGGAGTACAATGAGCAGTTCTTC

J: TRBJ1-4
D: TRBD1
V: TRBV30
CDR3: CAWSAGQGADEKLFF
DNA: TGTGCCTGGAGTGCGGGACAGGGGGCGGATGAAAAACTGTTTTTT

J: TRBJ1-1
D: TRBD1
V: TRBV10-3
CDR3: CAISERDSMNTEAFF
DNA: TGTGCCATCAGTGAGCGGGACAGCATGAACACTGAAGCTTTCTTT

J: TRBJ2-1
D: .
V: TRBV6-1
CDR3: CASSEAGGAIYNEQFF
DNA: TGTGCCAGCAGTGAAGCTGGAGGGGCAATCTACAATGAGCAGTTCTTC

J: TRBJ2-3
D: TRBD2
V: TRBV4-2
CDR3: CASSQGAGAGEVDTQYF
DNA: TGTGCCAGCAGCCAAGGTGCCGGAGCGGGAGAGGTGGATACGCAGTATTTT

J: TRBJ1-1
D: TRBD1
V: TRBV30
CDR3: CAWSPPDRKNTEAFF
DNA: TGTGCCTGGAGTCCCCCGGACAGGAAGAACACTGAAGCTTTCTTT

J: TRBJ2-1
D: .
V: TRBV2
CDR3: CASSAGLLPNEQFF
DNA: TGTGCCAGCAGTGCGGGACTGCTCCCCAATGAGCAGTTCTTC

J: TRBJ2-7
D: TRBD2
V: TRBV4-3
CDR3: CASSQDTSGRNYEQYF
DNA: TGCGCCAGCAGCCAAGATACCAGCGGGAGGAATTACGAGCAGTACTTC

J: TRBJ2-1
D: TRBD2
V: TRBV6-5
CDR3: CASSYSGTYNEQFF
DNA: TGTGCCAGCAGTTACAGCGGGACTTACAATGAGCAGTTCTTC

J: TRBJ1-3
D: .
V: TRBV11-3
CDR3: CASSQRHSGYGNTIYF
DNA: TGTGCCAGCAGCCAGCGACACTCGGGATATGGAAACACCATATATTTT

J: TRBJ2-7
D: .
V: TRBV27
CDR3: CASRQMGYEQYF
DNA: TGTGCCAGCAGACAGATGGGCTACGAGCAGTACTTC

J: TRBJ1-1
D: .
V: TRBV30
CDR3: CAWSVIGRSEAFF
DNA: TGTGCCTGGAGTGTTATTGGGAGGTCTGAAGCTTTCTTT

J: TRBJ1-2
D: .
V: TRBV27
CDR3: CASSLVTEMEGYTF
DNA: TGTGCCAGCAGTTTAGTGACAGAGATGGAAGGCTACACCTTC

J: TRBJ1-6
D: TRBD1
V: TRBV7-6
CDR3: CASSLGDRDNSPLHF
DNA: TGTGCCAGCAGCTTAGGGGACAGAGATAATTCACCCCTCCACTTT

J: TRBJ1-2
D: TRBD1
V: TRBV5-6
CDR3: CASSLTGVRGYTF
DNA: TGTGCCAGCAGCTTGACAGGGGTTAGGGGCTACACCTTC

J: TRBJ2-2
D: .
V: TRBV25-1
CDR3: CASSESKQGNTGELFF
DNA: TGTGCCAGCAGTGAATCTAAGCAGGGGAACACCGGGGAGCTGTTTTTT

J: TRBJ1-3
D: TRBD1
V: TRBV19
CDR3: CASSIGDRILSGNTIYF
DNA: TGTGCCAGTAGTATAGGGGACAGGATCCTCTCTGGAAACACCATATATTTT

J: TRBJ1-2
D: .
V: TRBV6-5
CDR3: CASSYSRSSTGYTF
DNA: TGTGCCAGCAGTTACTCGAGAAGCAGTACGGGGTACACCTTC

J: TRBJ1-5
D: .
V: TRBV7-6
CDR3: CASSHGGDQPQHF
DNA: TGTGCCAGCAGCCACGGGGGGGATCAGCCCCAGCATTTT

J: TRBJ2-7
D: TRBD1
V: TRBV11-3
CDR3: CASSPGRGQGAEQYF
DNA: TGTGCCAGCAGCCCTGGGCGGGGACAGGGAGCCGAGCAGTACTTC

J: TRBJ1-1
D: .
V: TRBV19
CDR3: CASSILNRGTAFF
DNA: TGTGCCAGTAGTATACTTAATCGAGGAACAGCTTTCTTT

J: TRBJ1-5
D: TRBD1
V: TRBV25-1
CDR3: CASSETGVRQPQHF
DNA: TGTGCCAGCAGTGAAACAGGGGTACGCCAGCCCCAGCATTTT

J: TRBJ1-5
D: TRBD1
V: TRBV4-3
CDR3: CASSQGTGKDQPQHF
DNA: TGCGCCAGCAGCCAAGGGACAGGCAAAGATCAGCCCCAGCATTTT

J: TRBJ2-1
D: TRBD2
V: TRBV19
CDR3: CASSPIAGGSSYNEQFF
DNA: TGTGCCAGTAGTCCTATAGCGGGGGGGAGCTCCTACAATGAGCAGTTCTTC

J: TRBJ2-7
D: .
V: TRBV7-9
CDR3: CASSLNRDWDAYEQYF
DNA: TGTGCCAGCAGCTTGAACCGGGACTGGGACGCCTACGAGCAGTACTTC